This is a list of T cell receptor beta chains from one sample in a study of response to subunit inactivated influenza vaccine. A single record per CDR3 protein comes from TCRdb applying MiXCR to the RT-PCR reads. This table holds 300,000 to 350,000 distinct CDR3 sequences, around 22% found once. The material sequenced was PBMCs from blood, taken approximately 22 months after vaccination. The receptors here all came from a man aged 50 to 75 who received an inactivated influenza vaccine. The CDR3 runs from the conserved cysteine through the conserved F or W. The order of the fields is clone size, J gene, V gene, D gene, CDR3 DNA, CDR3 protein. A D gene is named only where the DNA matches it firmly. Size values are once, few and many counts, or a class for expanded clones, and some rows have none.

. TRBJ2-7 TRBV3-1 . TGTGCCAGCAGCCAAGGAAATCGACCCTACGAGCAGTACTTC CASSQGNRPYEQYF
. TRBJ1-6 TRBV4-3 . TGCGCCAGCAGCCAAGACTTCAGTTCTTTCTACCACTTT CASSQDFSSFYHF
many TRBJ1-4 TRBV29-1 TRBD1 TGCAGCGTTGGGGCCGGGACAGGGGTTGAAAAACTGTTTTTT CSVGAGTGVEKLFF
. TRBJ1-2 TRBV15 . TGTGCCACCAGCAGAGTTGGGGTTGGCTACACCTTC CATSRVGVGYTF
. TRBJ1-1 TRBV5-1 . TGCGCCAGCAGCCCAATCTCGGGGAACACTGAAGCTTTCTTT CASSPISGNTEAFF
many TRBJ2-3 TRBV6-4 TRBD2 TGTGCCAGCGGAGCGGGGCACACAGATACGCAGTATTTT CASGAGHTDTQYF
. TRBJ2-1 TRBV12-3/TRBV12-4 . TGTGCCAGCAGCCCCTTCGTCAGCTCCTACAATGAGCAGTTCTTC CASSPFVSSYNEQFF
. TRBJ1-2 TRBV3-1 TRBD1 TGTGCCAGCCACAGGACAGGGGGTAGCTACACCTTC CASHRTGGSYTF
. TRBJ1-1 TRBV5-1 . TGCGCCAGCAGCTCCGGGATTCGCAACACTGAAGCTTTCTTT CASSSGIRNTEAFF
many TRBJ1-5 TRBV12-3/TRBV12-4 . . CASSTSGSIKPQHF
many TRBJ1-3 TRBV4-1 . TGCGCCAGCAGCCCCTCCCACCTTCTTCGGCTCTCTGGAAACACCATATATTTT CASSPSHLLRLSGNTIYF
few TRBJ2-4 TRBV6-1 . TGTGCCAGCAACCCGGGACGGATAGCCAAAAACATTCAGTACTTC CASNPGRIAKNIQYF
few TRBJ1-4 TRBV11-1 . TGTGCCAGCAGCCCGCGGGACACCGGTGGCGCAACTAATGAAAAACTGTTTTTT CASSPRDTGGATNEKLFF
. TRBJ2-1 TRBV29-1 TRBD2 TGCAGCGTTGGACTAGCGGGAGCTGTTGACAATGAGCAGTTCTTC CSVGLAGAVDNEQFF
few TRBJ1-1 TRBV29-1 . TGCAGCGCCACGACGGACAACACTGAAGCTTTCTTT CSATTDNTEAFF
. TRBJ2-7 TRBV29-1 . TGCAGCGTTCAGGGAGGTGGCTACGAGCAGTACTTC CSVQGGGYEQYF
. TRBJ1-1 TRBV6-1 . TGTGCCAGCAGTCAACGTGAGGTGAACACTGAAGCTTTCTTT CASSQREVNTEAFF
many TRBJ1-2 TRBV7-2 . TGTGCCAGCAGCTCACCCCCCCGGAACTATGGCTACACCTTC CASSSPPRNYGYTF
few TRBJ1-4 TRBV10-1 . TGCGCCAGCAGCGCCGATGGACAAGTTAATGAAAAACTGTTTTTT CASSADGQVNEKLFF
. TRBJ2-7 TRBV29-1 . TGCAGCGCTCAACTAGCTTCCTACGAGCAGTACTTC CSAQLASYEQYF
. TRBJ2-4 TRBV20-1 . TGCAGTGCTAGAGATGTAAACAGGGAGAACATTCAGTACTTC CSARDVNRENIQYF
few TRBJ2-1 TRBV6-2/TRBV6-3 . TGTGCCAGCAGTGGACCGGGCCGGAATGAGCAGTTCTTC CASSGPGRNEQFF
. TRBJ2-1 TRBV12-3/TRBV12-4 . TGTGCCAGCAGTACGGGTAGGGCTAACAATTACAATGAGCAGTTCTTC CASSTGRANNYNEQFF
. TRBJ1-4 TRBV12-3/TRBV12-4 . TGTGCCAGCAATCGACAGGTAGAAGAAAAACTGTTTTTT CASNRQVEEKLFF
few TRBJ1-3 TRBV4-3 TRBD1 TGCGCCAGCAGCCGGGACAGCGGGATTGGAAACACCATATATTTT CASSRDSGIGNTIYF
. TRBJ2-1 TRBV5-6 TRBD1 TGTGCCAGCAGCTTGGACAGGGGTGGCTCCTACAATGAGCAGTTCTTC CASSLDRGGSYNEQFF
. TRBJ1-1 TRBV7-2 . TGTGCCAGCAGCTTAGATGTGGCAGGGGAAGCTTTCTTT CASSLDVAGEAFF
few TRBJ2-2 TRBV15 . TGTGCTGCCAAGCAAGGCAGCTACACCGGGGAGCTGTTTTTT CAAKQGSYTGELFF